The present entry profiles one TCR beta chain with its context. The antigen remains unidentified. These data belong to a study of CD8 T cells in Susac syndrome. Overall study results and limits: A relatively small number of individuals underwent TCR sequencing and HLA analysis.

It was with random hexamers that about 0.45 to 1 ug RNA was reverse transcribed. TCR beta CDR3 was amplified by immunoSEQ covering 54 Vbeta and 13 Jbeta. TCRdb passed the immunoSEQ multiplex PCR reads through MiXCR, listing each CDR3 protein once. This sample carries around 53,000 distinct CDR3 sequences, around 95% of them seen once, and the ten largest clones take 0.75%. V was cut by 1 base and J by 1 base, with 9 bases left in between. The CDR3 is 15 amino acids. The germline CDR1 and CDR2 sequences are SGHDT and YYEEEE. This rearrangement joins TRBV5-6 to TRBJ1-5; D gene ambiguous. Sequenced input: CD8+ T cells from PBMCs. The TCR comes from a human donor with Susac syndrome. The CDR3 loop is CASSLSRQSNQPQHF. The CDR3 DNA reads TGTGCCAGCAGCTTGAGTAGGCAAAGCAATCAGCCCCAGCATTTT.